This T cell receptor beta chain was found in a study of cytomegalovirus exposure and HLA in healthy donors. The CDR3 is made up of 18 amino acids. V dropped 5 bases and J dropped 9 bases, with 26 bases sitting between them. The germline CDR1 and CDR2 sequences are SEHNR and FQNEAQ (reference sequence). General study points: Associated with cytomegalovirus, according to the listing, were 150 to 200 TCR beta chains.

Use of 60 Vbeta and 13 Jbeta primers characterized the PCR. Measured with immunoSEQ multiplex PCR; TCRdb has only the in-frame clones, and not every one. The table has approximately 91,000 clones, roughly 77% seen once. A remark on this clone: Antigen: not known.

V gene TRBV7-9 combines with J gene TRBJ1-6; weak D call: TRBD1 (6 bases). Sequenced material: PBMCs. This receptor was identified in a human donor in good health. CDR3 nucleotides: TGTGCCAGCAGCCCCCTCGGGACATCCAAGTTTGTAATTTCACCCCTCCACTTT. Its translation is CASSPLGTSKFVISPLHF.